The sequence of this T cell receptor beta chain was determined in a study of control samples from healthy donors and cancer patients. Libraries were prepared by immunoSEQ multiplex PCR; TCRdb keeps only in-frame clonotypes and omits some of them. In the table there are about 190,000 clones, about 90% of which are singletons. The CDR3 is 15 residues long. The germline CDR1 and CDR2 sequences are SGHDT and YYEEEE. The V and J ends lost 0 bases and 0 bases respectively, with 7 bases between them. The TCR sequence derives from a man younger than 45 in good health. The chain couples TRBV5-6 to TRBJ1-5; D is unresolved. The sample taken for sequencing was blood. The chain's CDR3 is CASSLGSYSNQPQHF. In DNA form, the CDR3 reads TGTGCCAGCAGCTTGGGGTCTTATAGCAATCAGCCCCAGCATTTT.